A single sample gave rise to the 10 T cell receptor beta chains below, sequenced in a study of T cell responses to AZD1222 COVID-19 vaccine. Sequencing used immunoSEQ multiplex PCR; TCRdb keeps in-frame clones, though not all of them. The data show 140,000 to 150,000 clones, 75% to 90% seen once. The specimen was peripheral blood, collected on day 0 of AZD1222 vaccination. Every receptor here comes from an adult in good health.

The chain recombines TRBV3-1 (or the pseudogene TRBV3-2) with TRBJ1-2; D not resolved. The V end was cut by 1 base, the J end by 2 bases, with 5 bases between. The germline CDR1 and CDR2 sequences are LGHDT and YNNKEL (reference sequence). This CDR3 has 13 amino acids. In nucleotides, the CDR3 is TGTGCCAGCAGCCAAGCGGGGAACTATGGCTACACCTTC. Translating gives CASSQAGNYGYTF.

V usage is TRBV5-4 and J usage is TRBJ2-1; D remains ambiguous. The germline V gene encodes CDR1 SGHNT and CDR2 YYREEE (reference sequence). There are 13 residues in the CDR3. Trimming left V 0 bases short and J 8 bases short, with 9 bases between. The CDR3 region has the DNA TGTGCCAGCAGCTTGGTCCAGGCCTATGAGCAGTTCTTC. Translation gives CASSLVQAYEQFF.

The chain joins TRBV21-1 to TRBJ2-5; the table's TRBD2 call for D was not verified on the DNA. TRBV21-1 is a pseudogene. The CDR3 has 15 amino acids. The CDR3 loop is CASSKGLANQETQYF. CDR3 nucleotides: TGTGCCAGCAGCAAGGGACTAGCAAATCAAGAGACCCAGTACTTC.

The gene calls are TRBV6-5 and TRBJ2-7; 11 bases align to TRBD2. Looked up from germline, CDR1 is MNHEY and CDR2 is SVGAGI. V gave up 0 bases and J gave up 4 bases; unmatched junction bases: 2. The CDR3 contains 15 residues. CDR3 in DNA: TGTGCCAGCAGTTACTCGTCTAGCGGGAGGTACGAGCAGTACTTC. Protein product: CASSYSSSGRYEQYF.

This chain links TRBV2 with TRBJ1-5; no clear D. Germline V gene data show CDR1 as SNHLY and CDR2 as FYNNEI. This CDR3 spans 14 amino acids. V lost 3 bases to trimming and J lost 3 bases, with 9 bases between them. The CDR3 is CASSEWSANQPQHF. For the CDR3, the DNA is TGTGCCAGCAGTGAGTGGTCAGCCAATCAGCCCCAGCATTTT. The variable domain in full, completed from reference TRBV2 and TRBJ1-5, reads EPEVTQTPSHQVTQMGQEVILRCVPISNHLYFYWYRQILGQKVEFLVSFYNNEISEKSEIFDDQFSVERPDGSNFTLKIRSTKLEDSAMYFCASSEWSANQPQHFGDGTRLSIL.

The chain is built from TRBV28 and TRBJ1-2; D may be TRBD1 (6 bases). This CDR3 is built from 14 residues. Looked up from germline, CDR1 is MDHEN and CDR2 is SYDVKM. V was shortened by 7 bases and J by 5 bases, with 17 bases between the two germline ends. CDR3 sequence reads: CASTIQGNPYGYTF. CDR3 nucleotides: TGTGCCAGCACCATCCAGGGGAATCCGTATGGCTACACCTTC.

The rearrangement joins TRBV19 to TRBJ1-5; a weak D match, TRBD1 (5 bases). Trimming removed 1 base from V and 4 bases from J, with 8 bases in between. The CDR3 has 14 amino acids. Germline CDR1 and CDR2: LNHDA and SQIVND (reference sequence). The CDR3 nucleotides are TGTGCCAGTAGTATAGGACGGGGGAATCAGCCCCAGCATTTT. It specifies CASSIGRGNQPQHF.

V gene TRBV18 combines with J gene TRBJ2-3; no clear D. This CDR3 has 13 residues. Per the germline V gene, CDR1 is KGHSH and CDR2 is LQKENI. Trimming removed 2 bases at V and 3 bases at J, with 6 bases between. CDR3 sequence: CASSPTSTDTQYF. Written as DNA, the CDR3 is TGTGCCAGCTCACCAACATCGACAGATACGCAGTATTTT. The whole variable domain, filled in from reference TRBV18 and TRBJ2-3, reads NAGVMQNPRHLVRRRGQEARLRCSPMKGHSHVYWYRQLPEEGLKFMVYLQKENIIDESGMPKERFSAEFPKEGPSILRIQQVVRGDSAAYFCASSPTSTDTQYFGPGTRLTVL.

The V gene is TRBV28, the J gene TRBJ1-1; TRBD1 might be the D (6 bases). Germline lookup yields CDR1 MDHEN and CDR2 SYDVKM. V dropped 3 bases and J dropped 10 bases, with 15 bases sitting between them. CDR3 length equals 13 residues. The CDR3 here is CASSFVQGERAFF. The CDR3 coding sequence is TGTGCCAGCAGTTTCGTACAGGGCGAGCGAGCTTTCTTT.

This clone was seen once. The CDR3 region is CASSLGSRGLGTEAFF. CDR3 nucleotides: TGCGCCAGCAGCTTGGGTTCCAGGGGGCTCGGCACTGAAGCTTTCTTT. This sequence joins TRBV5-1 and TRBJ1-1; 8 positions agree with TRBD1. CDR1 and CDR2 (germline): SGHRS, YFSETQ. Unmatched junction bases numbered 8, after V lost 0 bases and J lost 4 bases. The CDR3 consists of 16 residues.